This entry lists 9 T cell receptor beta chains sequenced from one sample in a study of blood T cell repertoires in COVID-19. This table comes from immunoSEQ multiplex PCR, and its TCRdb copy is limited to in-frame clones, with some not included. The repertoire includes 70,000 to 95,000 clones, approximately 92% of them detected once, and roughly 6.4% sits in the top ten. The source material was peripheral blood. The source is a woman aged 60-75 years with active COVID-19.

This clone has just one count. The gene calls are TRBV27 and TRBJ1-1, with 10 bases fitting TRBD1. The V gene's germline CDR1 is MNHEY and CDR2 SMNVEV (reference sequence). The length of the CDR3 is 12 residues. With V trimmed by 5 bases and J by 7 bases, 1 base remained unmatched. The CDR3 region has the DNA TGTGCCAGCAGTGACAGGGGGCTTGAAGCTTTCTTT. This translates into CASSDRGLEAFF.

This chain connects TRBV25-1 to TRBJ1-1, with 7 bases identical to TRBD1. The ends lost 5 bases at V and 0 bases at J; junction bases unmatched: 3. The germline V gene has CDR1 MGHDK and CDR2 SYGVNS. CDR3 length: 14 residues. The CDR3 bases are TGTGCCAGCAGTACGACAGGGTTGAACACTGAAGCTTTCTTT. This translates into CASSTTGLNTEAFF.

CDR3 residues: CASSPDSLNEQFF. CDR3 DNA: TGTGCCAGCAGTCCGGACAGTTTAAATGAGCAGTTCTTC. The chain is built from TRBV12-3 or TRBV12-4 and TRBJ2-1; TRBD1 is a possible D gene (6 bases). Trimming stripped 5 bases from V and 7 bases from J, with 12 bases between. The CDR3 consists of 13 residues.

The chain couples TRBV4-1 to TRBJ1-4, with 9 nucleotides matching TRBD1. Trimming removed 2 bases from V and 7 bases from J; junction bases left unmatched: 5. The germline V gene encodes CDR1 MGHRA and CDR2 YSYEKL. This CDR3 region has 15 residues. The CDR3 bases are TGCGCCAGCAGCCAACCCGGGACAGGGCGTGAAAAACTGTTTTTT. It is translated as CASSQPGTGREKLFF.

The chain recombines TRBV7-3 with TRBJ2-1; D gene unclear. The length of the CDR3 is 16 residues. The germline V gene has CDR1 SGHTA and CDR2 FQGTGA. V was pared by 1 base and J by 0 bases, with 10 bases between. CDR3: CASSLMGESSYNEQFF. CDR3 DNA sequence: TGTGCCAGCAGCTTAATGGGCGAGAGCTCCTACAATGAGCAGTTCTTC.

V usage is TRBV28 and J usage is TRBJ2-7, with D maybe TRBD1 (5 bases). Trimming stripped 6 bases from V and 7 bases from J, with 10 bases between. CDR1 MDHEN and CDR2 SYDVKM come from the germline V gene. The CDR3 is made up of 11 amino acids. This chain's CDR3 is CASRRGEEQYF. CDR3 DNA: TGTGCCAGCAGAAGGGGCGAAGAGCAGTACTTC.

V gene TRBV5-5 combines with J gene TRBJ1-1, with TRBD1 identical over 8 bases. The length of the CDR3 is 18 residues. J was trimmed by 0 bases and V by 3 bases; bases with no gene match: 13. Germline V gene lookup returns CDR1 SGHKS and CDR2 YYEKEE (reference sequence). The CDR3 loop reads CASSSPNNRGNLNTEAFF. CDR3 DNA: TGTGCCAGCAGCTCTCCGAACAACAGGGGGAACCTGAACACTGAAGCTTTCTTT.

The chain has TRBV28 and TRBJ2-7; D gene unclear. Germline-derived CDR1 and CDR2 are MDHEN and SYDVKM. Trimming took 6 bases from V and 3 from J, leaving 6 bases between them. CDR3 length equals 11 residues. This CDR3 is CASSTDYEQYF. The CDR3, as DNA: TGTGCCAGCAGCACAGACTACGAGCAGTACTTC.

This clone has just one count. J is TRBJ2-6 and V is TRBV2; 11 nucleotides match TRBD1. This CDR3 region has 16 residues. Trimming at V came to 8 bases and at J to 4 bases, leaving 7 bases not matched to a gene. The V gene's germline CDR1 is SNHLY and CDR2 FYNNEI. As DNA, the CDR3 is TGTGCCAGCGCCAAGGACAGGGGGCAAGGGGCCAACGTCCTGACTTTC. It encodes CASAKDRGQGANVLTF.